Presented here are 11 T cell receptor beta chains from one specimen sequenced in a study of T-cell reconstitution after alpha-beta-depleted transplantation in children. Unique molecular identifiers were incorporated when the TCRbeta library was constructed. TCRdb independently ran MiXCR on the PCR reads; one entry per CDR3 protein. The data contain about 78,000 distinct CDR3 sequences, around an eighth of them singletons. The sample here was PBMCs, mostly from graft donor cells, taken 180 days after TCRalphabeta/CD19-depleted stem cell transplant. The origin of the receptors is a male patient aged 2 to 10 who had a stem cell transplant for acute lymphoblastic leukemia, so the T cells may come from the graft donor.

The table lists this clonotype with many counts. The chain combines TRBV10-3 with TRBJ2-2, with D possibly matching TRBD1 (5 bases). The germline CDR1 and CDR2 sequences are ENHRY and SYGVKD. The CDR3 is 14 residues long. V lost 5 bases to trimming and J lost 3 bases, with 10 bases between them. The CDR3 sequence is CAISSIGDTGELFF. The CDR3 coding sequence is TGTGCCATCAGTTCTATAGGGGACACCGGGGAGCTGTTTTTT.

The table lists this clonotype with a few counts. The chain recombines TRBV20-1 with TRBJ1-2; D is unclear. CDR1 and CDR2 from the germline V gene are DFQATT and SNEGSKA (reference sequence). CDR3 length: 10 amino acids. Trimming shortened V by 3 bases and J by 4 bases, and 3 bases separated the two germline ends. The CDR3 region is CSASFYGYTF. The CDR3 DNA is TGCAGTGCTAGCTTCTATGGCTACACCTTC.

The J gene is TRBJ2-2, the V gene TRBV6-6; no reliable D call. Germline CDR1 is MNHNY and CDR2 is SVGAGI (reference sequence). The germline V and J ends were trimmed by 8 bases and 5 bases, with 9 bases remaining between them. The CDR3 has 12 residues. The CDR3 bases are TGTGCCAGCCCCGCCCTTACCGGGGAGCTGTTTTTT. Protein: CASPALTGELFF.

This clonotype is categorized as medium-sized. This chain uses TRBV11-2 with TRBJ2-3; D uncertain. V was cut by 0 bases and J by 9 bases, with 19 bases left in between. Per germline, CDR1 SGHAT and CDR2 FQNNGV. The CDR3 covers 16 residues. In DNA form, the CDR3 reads TGTGCCAGCAGCTTAGATCCCGACGGAAAACGAATCACGCAGTATTTT. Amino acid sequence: CASSLDPDGKRITQYF. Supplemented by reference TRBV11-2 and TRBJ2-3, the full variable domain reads EAGVAQSPRYKIIEKRQSVAFWCNPISGHATLYWYQQILGQGPKLLIQFQNNGVVDDSQLPKDRFSAERLKGVDSTLKIQPAKLEDSAVYLCASSLDPDGKRITQYFGPGTRLTVL.

The CDR3 region is CASGEAGASTDTQYF. CDR3 nucleotide sequence: TGTGCCAGCGGGGAGGCGGGGGCTAGCACAGATACGCAGTATTTT. The V gene is TRBV28, the J gene TRBJ2-3; perhaps TRBD2 as D (7 bases). The CDR3 extends over 15 amino acids. The germline V and J ends were trimmed by 8 bases and 0 bases, with 15 bases remaining between them. Germline V gene lookup returns CDR1 MDHEN and CDR2 SYDVKM. Supplemented by reference TRBV28 and TRBJ2-3, the full variable domain reads DVKVTQSSRYLVKRTGEKVFLECVQDMDHENMFWYRQDPGLGLRLIYFSYDVKMKEKGDIPEGYSVSREKKERFSLILESASTNQTSMYLCASGEAGASTDTQYFGPGTRLTVL.

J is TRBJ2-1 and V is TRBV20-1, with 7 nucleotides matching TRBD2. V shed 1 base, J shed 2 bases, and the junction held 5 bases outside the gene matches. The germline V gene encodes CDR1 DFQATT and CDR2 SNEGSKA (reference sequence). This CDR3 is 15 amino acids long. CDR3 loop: CSARGAGAAYNEQFF. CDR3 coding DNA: TGCAGTGCTAGAGGCGCGGGAGCCGCCTACAATGAGCAGTTCTTC.

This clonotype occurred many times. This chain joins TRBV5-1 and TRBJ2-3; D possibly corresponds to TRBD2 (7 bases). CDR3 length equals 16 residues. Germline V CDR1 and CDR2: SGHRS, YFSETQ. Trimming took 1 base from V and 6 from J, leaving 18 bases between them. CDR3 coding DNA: TGCGCCAGCAGCTTGAGGACAGTTACTAGCGCCGATACGCAGTATTTT. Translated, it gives CASSLRTVTSADTQYF.

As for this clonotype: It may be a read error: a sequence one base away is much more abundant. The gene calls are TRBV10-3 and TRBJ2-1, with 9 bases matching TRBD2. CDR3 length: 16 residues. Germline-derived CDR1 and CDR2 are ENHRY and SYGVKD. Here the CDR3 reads CAIIERSGRKYNEQFF. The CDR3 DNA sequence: TGTGCCATCATTGAGAGGAGCGGGAGGAAGTACAATGAGCAGTTCTTC.

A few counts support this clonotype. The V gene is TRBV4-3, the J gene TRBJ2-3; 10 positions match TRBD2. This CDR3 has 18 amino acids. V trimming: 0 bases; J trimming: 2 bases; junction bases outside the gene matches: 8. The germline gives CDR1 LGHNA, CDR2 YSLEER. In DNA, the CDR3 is TGCGCCAGCAGCCAAGATGGAGGAGCGGGGGGGTACACAGATACGCAGTATTTT. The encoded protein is CASSQDGGAGGYTDTQYF.

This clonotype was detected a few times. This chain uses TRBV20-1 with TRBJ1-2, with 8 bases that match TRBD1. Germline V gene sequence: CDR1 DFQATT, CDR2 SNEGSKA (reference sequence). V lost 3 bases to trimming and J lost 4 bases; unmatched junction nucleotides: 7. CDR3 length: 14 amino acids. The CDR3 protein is CSARRTGQVYGYTF. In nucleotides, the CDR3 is TGCAGTGCTAGGAGGACAGGGCAAGTCTATGGCTACACCTTC.

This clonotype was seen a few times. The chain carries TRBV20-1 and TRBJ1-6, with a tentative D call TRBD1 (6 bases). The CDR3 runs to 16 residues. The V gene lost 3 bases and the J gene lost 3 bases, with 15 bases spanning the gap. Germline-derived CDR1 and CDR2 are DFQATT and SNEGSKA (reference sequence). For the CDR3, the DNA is TGCAGTGCTAGGGGTCATCAGGGGATCTATAATTCACCCCTCCACTTT. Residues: CSARGHQGIYNSPLHF.